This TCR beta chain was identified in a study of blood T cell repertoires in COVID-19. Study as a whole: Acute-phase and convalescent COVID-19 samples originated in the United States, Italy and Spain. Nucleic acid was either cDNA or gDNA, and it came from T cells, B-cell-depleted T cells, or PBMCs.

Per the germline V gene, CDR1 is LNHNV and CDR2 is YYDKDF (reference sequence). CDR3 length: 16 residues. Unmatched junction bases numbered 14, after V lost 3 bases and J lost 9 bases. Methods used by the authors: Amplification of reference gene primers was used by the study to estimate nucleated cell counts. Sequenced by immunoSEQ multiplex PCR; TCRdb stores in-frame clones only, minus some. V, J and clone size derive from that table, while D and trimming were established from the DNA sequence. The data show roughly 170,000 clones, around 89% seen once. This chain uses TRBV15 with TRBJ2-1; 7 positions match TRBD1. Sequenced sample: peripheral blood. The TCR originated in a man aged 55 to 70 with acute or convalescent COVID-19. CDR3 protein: CATSRVVSQGGSEQFF. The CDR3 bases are TGTGCCACCAGCAGGGTGGTGTCGCAAGGGGGCAGTGAGCAGTTCTTC.